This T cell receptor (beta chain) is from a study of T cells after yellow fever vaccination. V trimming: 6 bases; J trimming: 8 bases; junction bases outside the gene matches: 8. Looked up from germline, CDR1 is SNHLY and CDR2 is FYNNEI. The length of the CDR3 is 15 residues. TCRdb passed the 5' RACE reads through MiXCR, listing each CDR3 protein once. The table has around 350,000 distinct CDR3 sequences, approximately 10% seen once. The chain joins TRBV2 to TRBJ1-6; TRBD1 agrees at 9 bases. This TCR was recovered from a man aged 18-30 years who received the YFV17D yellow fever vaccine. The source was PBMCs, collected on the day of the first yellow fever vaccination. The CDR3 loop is CASRQGQGSHSPLHF. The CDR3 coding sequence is TGTGCCAGCAGACAGGGACAGGGCTCTCATTCACCCCTCCACTTT. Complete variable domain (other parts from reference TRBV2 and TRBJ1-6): EPEVTQTPSHQVTQMGQEVILRCVPISNHLYFYWYRQILGQKVEFLVSFYNNEISEKSEIFDDQFSVERPDGSNFTLKIRSTKLEDSAMYFCASRQGQGSHSPLHFGNGTRLTVT.